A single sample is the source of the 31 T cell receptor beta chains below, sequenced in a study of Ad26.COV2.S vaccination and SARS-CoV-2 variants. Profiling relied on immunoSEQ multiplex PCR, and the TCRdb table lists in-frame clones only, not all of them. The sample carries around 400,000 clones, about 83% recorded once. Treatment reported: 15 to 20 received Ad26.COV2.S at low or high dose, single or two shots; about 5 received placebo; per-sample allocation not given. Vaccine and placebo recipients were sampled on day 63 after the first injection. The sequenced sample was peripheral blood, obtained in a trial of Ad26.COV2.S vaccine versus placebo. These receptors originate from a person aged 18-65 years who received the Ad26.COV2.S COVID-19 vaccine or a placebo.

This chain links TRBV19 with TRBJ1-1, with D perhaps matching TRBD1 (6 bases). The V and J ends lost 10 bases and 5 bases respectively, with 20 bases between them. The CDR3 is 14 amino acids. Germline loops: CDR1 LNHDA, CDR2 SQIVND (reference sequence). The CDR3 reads CATIQQGRGTEAFF. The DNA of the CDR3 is TGTGCCACCATTCAACAGGGAAGGGGGACTGAAGCTTTCTTT.

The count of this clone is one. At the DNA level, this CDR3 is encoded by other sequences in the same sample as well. CDR3 sequence reads: CASSQGSGNTIYF. The CDR3 region has the DNA TGCGCCAGCTCCCAAGGTTCTGGAAACACCATATATTTT. The J gene is TRBJ1-3, the V gene TRBV5-1; D unclear. Per germline, CDR1 SGHRS and CDR2 YFSETQ. The CDR3 is 13 residues long. V lost 7 bases and J lost 1, with 9 bases in between.

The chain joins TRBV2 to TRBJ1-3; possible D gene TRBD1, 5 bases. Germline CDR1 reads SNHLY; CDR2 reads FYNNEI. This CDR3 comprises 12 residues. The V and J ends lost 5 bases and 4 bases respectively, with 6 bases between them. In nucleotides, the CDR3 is TGTGCCAGCAGTCAGGGAGGAAACACCATATATTTT. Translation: CASSQGGNTIYF.

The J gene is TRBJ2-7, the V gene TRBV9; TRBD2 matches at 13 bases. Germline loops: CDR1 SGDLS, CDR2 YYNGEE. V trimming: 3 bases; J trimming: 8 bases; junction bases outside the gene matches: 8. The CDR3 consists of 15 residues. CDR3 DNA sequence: TGTGCCAGCAGCGCTACGTTGGGACTAGCGGGACAGCAGTACTTC. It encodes CASSATLGLAGQQYF.

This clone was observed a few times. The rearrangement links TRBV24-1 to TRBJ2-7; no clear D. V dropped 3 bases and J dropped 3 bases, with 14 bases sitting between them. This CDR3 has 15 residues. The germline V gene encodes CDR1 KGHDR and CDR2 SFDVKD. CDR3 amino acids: CATSDPSASGYEQYF. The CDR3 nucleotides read TGTGCCACCAGTGATCCGTCAGCGTCGGGCTACGAGCAGTACTTC.

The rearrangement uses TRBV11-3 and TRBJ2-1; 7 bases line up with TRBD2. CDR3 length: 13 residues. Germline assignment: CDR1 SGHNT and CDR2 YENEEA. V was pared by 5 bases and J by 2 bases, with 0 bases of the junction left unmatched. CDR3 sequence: CASSGGAYNEQFF. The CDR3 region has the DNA TGTGCCAGCAGCGGGGGGGCCTACAATGAGCAGTTCTTC.

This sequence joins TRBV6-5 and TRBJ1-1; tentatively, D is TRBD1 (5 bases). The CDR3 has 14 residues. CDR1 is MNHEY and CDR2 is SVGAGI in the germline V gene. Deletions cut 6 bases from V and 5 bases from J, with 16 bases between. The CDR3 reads CASSLTARDTEAFF. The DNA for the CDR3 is TGTGCCAGCAGCCTAACAGCCAGGGATACTGAAGCTTTCTTT.

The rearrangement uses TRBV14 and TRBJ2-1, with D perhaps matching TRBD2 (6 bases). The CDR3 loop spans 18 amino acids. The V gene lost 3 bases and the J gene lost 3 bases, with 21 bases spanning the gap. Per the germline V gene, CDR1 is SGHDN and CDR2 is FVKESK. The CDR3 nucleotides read TGTGCCAGCAGCCACCTCCCGGGTCGTTGGGGGGTCTACAATGAGCAGTTCTTC. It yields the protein CASSHLPGRWGVYNEQFF.

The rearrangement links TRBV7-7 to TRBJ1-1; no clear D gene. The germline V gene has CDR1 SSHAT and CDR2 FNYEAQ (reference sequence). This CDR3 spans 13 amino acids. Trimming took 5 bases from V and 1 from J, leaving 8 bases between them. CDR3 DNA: TGTGCCAGCAGCCAAGCCACGAACACTGAAGCTTTCTTT. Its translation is CASSQATNTEAFF.

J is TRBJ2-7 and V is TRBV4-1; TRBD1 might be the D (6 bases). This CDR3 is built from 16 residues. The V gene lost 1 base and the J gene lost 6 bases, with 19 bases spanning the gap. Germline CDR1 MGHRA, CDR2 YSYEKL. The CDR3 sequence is CASSQVGDLWGREQYF. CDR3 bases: TGCGCCAGCAGCCAAGTAGGTGACTTGTGGGGGCGCGAGCAGTACTTC.

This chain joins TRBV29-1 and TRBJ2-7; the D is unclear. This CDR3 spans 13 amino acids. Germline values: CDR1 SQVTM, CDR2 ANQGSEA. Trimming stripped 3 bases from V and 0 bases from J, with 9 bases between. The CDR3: CSVEAANSYEQYF. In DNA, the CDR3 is TGCAGCGTTGAGGCAGCCAACTCCTACGAGCAGTACTTC.

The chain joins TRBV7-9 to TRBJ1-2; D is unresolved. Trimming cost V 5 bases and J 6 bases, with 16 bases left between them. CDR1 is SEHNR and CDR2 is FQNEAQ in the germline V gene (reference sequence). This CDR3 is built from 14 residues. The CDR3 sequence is CASSNRDFPDGYTF. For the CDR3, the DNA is TGTGCCAGCAGCAACCGGGATTTCCCCGATGGCTACACCTTC.

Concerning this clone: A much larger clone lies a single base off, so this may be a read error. CDR3 amino acids: CASSVADTQYF. The CDR3 region has the DNA TGTGCCAGCAGCGTGGCAGATACGCAGTATTTT. The chain employs TRBV5-4 and TRBJ2-3; D unclear. CDR1 is SGHNT and CDR2 is YYREEE in the germline V gene (reference sequence). V lost 4 bases and J lost 4, with 4 bases in between. CDR3 size: 11 residues.

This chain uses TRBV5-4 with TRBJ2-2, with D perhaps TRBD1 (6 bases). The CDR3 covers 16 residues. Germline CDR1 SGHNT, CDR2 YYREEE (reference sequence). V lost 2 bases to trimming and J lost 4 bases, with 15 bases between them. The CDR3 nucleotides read TGTGCCAGCAGCTTTTTTGAAGGACAGCTCACCGGGGAGCTGTTTTTT. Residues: CASSFFEGQLTGELFF.

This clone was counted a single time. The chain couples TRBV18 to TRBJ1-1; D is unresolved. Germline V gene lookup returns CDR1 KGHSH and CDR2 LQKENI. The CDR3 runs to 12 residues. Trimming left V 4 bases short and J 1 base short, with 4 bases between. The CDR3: CASSLGNTEAFF. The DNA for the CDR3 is TGTGCCAGCTCACTAGGGAACACTGAAGCTTTCTTT.

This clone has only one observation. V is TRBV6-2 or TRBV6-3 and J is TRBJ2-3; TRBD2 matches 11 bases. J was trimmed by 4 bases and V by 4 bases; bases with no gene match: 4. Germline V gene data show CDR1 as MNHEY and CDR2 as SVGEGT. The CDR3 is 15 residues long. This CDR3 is CASSSWGLAADTQYF. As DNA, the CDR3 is TGTGCCAGCAGTTCCTGGGGACTAGCGGCAGATACGCAGTATTTT.

CDR3 nucleotide sequence: TGTGCCAGCTCACCCGGGGAGGTACAAGAGACCCAGTACTTC. Translation: CASSPGEVQETQYF. The rearrangement links TRBV18 to TRBJ2-5; D might be TRBD2 (6 bases). The CDR3 totals 14 residues. V was trimmed by 3 bases and J by 2 bases, leaving 10 bases between them. The germline V gene has CDR1 KGHSH and CDR2 LQKENI.

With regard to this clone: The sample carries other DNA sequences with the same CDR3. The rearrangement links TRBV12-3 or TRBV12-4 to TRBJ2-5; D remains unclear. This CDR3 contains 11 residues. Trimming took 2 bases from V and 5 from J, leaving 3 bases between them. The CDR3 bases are TGTGCCAGCAGTTTAACGGAGACCCAGTACTTC. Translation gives CASSLTETQYF.

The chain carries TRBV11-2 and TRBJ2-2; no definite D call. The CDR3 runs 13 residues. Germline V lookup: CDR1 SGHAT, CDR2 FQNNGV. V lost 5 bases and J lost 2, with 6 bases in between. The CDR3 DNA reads TGTGCCAGCAGCCCCACAAACACCGGGGAGCTGTTTTTT. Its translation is CASSPTNTGELFF.

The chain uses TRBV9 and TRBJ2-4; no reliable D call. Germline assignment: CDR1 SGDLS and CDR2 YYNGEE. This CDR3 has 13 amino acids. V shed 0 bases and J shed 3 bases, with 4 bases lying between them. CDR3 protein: CASSVDLKNIQYF. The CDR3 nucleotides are TGTGCCAGCAGCGTAGACCTCAAAAACATTCAGTACTTC.

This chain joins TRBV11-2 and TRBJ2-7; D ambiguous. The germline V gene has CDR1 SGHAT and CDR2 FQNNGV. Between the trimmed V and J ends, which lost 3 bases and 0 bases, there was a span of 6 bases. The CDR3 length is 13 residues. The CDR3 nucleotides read TGTGCCAGCAGCTTTCAGCGCTCCTACGAGCAGTACTTC. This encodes CASSFQRSYEQYF. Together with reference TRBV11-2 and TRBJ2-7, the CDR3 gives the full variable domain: EAGVAQSPRYKIIEKRQSVAFWCNPISGHATLYWYQQILGQGPKLLIQFQNNGVVDDSQLPKDRFSAERLKGVDSTLKIQPAKLEDSAVYLCASSFQRSYEQYFGPGTRLTVT.

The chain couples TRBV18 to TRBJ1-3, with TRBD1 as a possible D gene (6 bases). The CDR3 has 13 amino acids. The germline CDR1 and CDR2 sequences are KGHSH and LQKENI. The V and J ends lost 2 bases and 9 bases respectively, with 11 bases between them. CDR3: CASSPTSTGTIYF. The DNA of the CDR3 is TGTGCCAGCTCACCAACTTCGACAGGCACCATATATTTT. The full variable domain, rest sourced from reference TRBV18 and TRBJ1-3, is NAGVMQNPRHLVRRRGQEARLRCSPMKGHSHVYWYRQLPEEGLKFMVYLQKENIIDESGMPKERFSAEFPKEGPSILRIQQVVRGDSAAYFCASSPTSTGTIYFGEGSWLTVV.

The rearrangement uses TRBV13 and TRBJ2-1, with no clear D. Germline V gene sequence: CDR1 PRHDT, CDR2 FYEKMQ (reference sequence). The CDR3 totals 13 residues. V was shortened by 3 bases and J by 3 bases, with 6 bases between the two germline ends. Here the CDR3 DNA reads TGTGCCAGCAGCTTTCACAACTACAATGAGCAGTTCTTC. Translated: CASSFHNYNEQFF.

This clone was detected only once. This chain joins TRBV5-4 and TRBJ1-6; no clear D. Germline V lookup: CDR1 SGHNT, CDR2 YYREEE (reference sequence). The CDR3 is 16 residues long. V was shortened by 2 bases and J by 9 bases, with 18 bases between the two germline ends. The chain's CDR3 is CASSLDYGSSTSPLHF. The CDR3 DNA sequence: TGTGCCAGCAGCTTAGATTACGGGAGCTCAACTTCACCCCTCCACTTT.

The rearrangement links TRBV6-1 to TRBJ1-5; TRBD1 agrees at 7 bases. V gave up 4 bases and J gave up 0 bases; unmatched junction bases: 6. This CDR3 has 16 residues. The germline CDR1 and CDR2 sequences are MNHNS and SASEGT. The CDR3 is CASSVAGTDSNQPQHF. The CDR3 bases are TGTGCCAGCAGTGTGGCAGGGACAGATAGCAATCAGCCCCAGCATTTT.

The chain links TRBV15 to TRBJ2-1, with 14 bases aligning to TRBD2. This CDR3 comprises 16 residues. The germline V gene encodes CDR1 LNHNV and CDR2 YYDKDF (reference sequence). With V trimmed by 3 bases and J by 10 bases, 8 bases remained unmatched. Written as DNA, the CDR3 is TGTGCCACCAGCAGTGCAGGGACTAGCGGGGGCTGGGAGCAGTTCTTC. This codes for CATSSAGTSGGWEQFF.

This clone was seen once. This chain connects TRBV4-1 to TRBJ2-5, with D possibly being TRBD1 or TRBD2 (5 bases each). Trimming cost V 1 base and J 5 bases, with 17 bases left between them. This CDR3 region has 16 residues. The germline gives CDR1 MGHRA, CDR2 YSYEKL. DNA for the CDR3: TGCGCCAGCAGCCAAGGTCCAGGGCCGGGAAAGGAGACCCAGTACTTC. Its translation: CASSQGPGPGKETQYF.

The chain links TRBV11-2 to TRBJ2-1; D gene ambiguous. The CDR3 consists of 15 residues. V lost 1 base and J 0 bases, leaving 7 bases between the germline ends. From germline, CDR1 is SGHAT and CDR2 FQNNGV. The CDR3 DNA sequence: TGTGCCAGCAGCTTAGCTCTACGCTCCTACAATGAGCAGTTCTTC. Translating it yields CASSLALRSYNEQFF.

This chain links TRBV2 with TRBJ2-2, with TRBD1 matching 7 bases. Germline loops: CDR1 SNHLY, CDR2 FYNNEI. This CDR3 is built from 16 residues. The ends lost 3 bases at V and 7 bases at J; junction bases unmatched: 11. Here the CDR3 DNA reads TGTGCCAGCAGTGAGGCGAGGGGGCAGAGGGGCGGGGAGCTGTTTTTT. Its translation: CASSEARGQRGGELFF.

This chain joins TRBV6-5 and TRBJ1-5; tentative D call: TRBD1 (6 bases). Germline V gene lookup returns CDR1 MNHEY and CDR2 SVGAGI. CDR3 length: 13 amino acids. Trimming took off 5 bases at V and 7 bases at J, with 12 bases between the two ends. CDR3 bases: TGTGCCAGCAGTCGGACAGTTGGACAGCCCCAGCATTTT. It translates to CASSRTVGQPQHF.

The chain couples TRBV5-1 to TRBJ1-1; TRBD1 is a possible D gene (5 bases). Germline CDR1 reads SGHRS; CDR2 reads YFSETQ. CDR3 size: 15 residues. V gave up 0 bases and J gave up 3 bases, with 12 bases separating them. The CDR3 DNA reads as TGCGCCAGCAGCTTGGGCCCCGGGGCCTACACTGAAGCTTTCTTT. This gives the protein CASSLGPGAYTEAFF.